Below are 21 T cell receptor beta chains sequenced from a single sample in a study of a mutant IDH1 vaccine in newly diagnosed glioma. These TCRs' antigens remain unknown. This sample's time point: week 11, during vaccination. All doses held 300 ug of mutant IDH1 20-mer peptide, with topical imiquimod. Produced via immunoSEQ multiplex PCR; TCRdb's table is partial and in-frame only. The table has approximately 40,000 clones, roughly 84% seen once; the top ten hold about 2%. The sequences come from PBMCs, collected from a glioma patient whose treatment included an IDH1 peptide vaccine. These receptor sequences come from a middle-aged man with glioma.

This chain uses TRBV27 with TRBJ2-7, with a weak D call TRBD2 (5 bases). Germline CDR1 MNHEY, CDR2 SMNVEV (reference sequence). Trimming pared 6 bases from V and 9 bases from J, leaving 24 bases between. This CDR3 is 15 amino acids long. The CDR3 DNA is TGTGCCAGCAGACCCTCCGGGATATTCAATTTAGGGCAGTACTTC. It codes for CASRPSGIFNLGQYF.

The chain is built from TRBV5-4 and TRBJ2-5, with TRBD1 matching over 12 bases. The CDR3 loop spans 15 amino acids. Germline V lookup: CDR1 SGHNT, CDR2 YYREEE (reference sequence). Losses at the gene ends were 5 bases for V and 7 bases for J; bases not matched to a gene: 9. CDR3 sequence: CASRRGTGGKGTQYF. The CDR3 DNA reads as TGTGCCAGCAGACGGGGGACAGGGGGCAAGGGGACCCAGTACTTC.

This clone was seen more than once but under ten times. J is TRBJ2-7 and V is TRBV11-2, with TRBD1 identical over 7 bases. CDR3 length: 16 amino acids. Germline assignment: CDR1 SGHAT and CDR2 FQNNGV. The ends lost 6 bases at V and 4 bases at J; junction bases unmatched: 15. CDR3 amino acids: CASSPLPSTGHYEQYF. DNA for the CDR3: TGTGCCAGCAGTCCTCTCCCCTCGACAGGGCATTACGAGCAGTACTTC.

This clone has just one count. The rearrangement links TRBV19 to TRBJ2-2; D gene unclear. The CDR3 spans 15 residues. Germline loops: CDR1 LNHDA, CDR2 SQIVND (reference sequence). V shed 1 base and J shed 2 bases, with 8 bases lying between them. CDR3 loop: CASSIVTPNTGELFF. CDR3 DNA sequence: TGTGCCAGTAGTATAGTAACCCCCAACACCGGGGAGCTGTTTTTT.

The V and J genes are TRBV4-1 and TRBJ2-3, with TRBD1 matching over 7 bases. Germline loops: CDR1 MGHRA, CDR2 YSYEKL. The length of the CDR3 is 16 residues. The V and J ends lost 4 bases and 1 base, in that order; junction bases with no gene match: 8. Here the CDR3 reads CASSRLSGTGTDTQYF. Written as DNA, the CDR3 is TGCGCCAGCAGCCGACTATCCGGGACAGGCACAGATACGCAGTATTTT.

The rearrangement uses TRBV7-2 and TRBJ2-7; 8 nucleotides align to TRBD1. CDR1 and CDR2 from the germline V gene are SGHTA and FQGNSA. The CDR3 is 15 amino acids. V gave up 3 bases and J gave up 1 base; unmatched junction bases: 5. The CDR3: CASSFTGTGSYEQYF. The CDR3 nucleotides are TGTGCCAGCAGCTTCACGGGGACAGGTTCCTACGAGCAGTACTTC. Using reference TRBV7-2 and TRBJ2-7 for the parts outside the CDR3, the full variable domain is GAGVSQSPSNKVTEKGKDVELRCDPISGHTALYWYRQSLGQGLEFLIYFQGNSAPDKSGLPSDRFSAERTGGSVSTLTIQRTQQEDSAVYLCASSFTGTGSYEQYFGPGTRLTVT.

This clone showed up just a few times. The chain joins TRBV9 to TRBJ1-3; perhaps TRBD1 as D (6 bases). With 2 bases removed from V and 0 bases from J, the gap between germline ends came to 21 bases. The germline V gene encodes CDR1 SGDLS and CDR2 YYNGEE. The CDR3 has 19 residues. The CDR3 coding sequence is TGTGCCAGCAGCGTCTCAGGCCTAGACAGGACCCACTCTGGAAACACCATATATTTT. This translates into CASSVSGLDRTHSGNTIYF.

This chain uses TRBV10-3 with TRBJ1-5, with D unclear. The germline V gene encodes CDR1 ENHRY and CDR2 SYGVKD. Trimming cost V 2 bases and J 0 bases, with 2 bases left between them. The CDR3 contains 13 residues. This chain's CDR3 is CAISETSNQPQHF. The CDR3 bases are TGTGCCATCAGTGAGACTAGCAATCAGCCCCAGCATTTT.

The CDR3 nucleotides are TGCGCCAGCAGCCAATACAGGGGTCCGCCGGCTTTCTTT. Translating it yields CASSQYRGPPAFF. The rearrangement uses TRBV4-3 and TRBJ1-1; 7 bases align to TRBD1. The CDR3 spans 13 residues. The V gene's germline CDR1 is LGHNA and CDR2 YSLEER. V was clipped by 2 bases and J by 11 bases; unmatched bases: 8.

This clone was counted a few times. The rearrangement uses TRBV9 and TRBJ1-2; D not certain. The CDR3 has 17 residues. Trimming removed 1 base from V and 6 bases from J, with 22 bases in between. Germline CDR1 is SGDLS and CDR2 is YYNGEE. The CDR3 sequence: CASSVHYTDFGGDGYTF. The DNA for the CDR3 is TGTGCCAGCAGCGTACATTATACGGATTTTGGAGGTGATGGCTACACCTTC.

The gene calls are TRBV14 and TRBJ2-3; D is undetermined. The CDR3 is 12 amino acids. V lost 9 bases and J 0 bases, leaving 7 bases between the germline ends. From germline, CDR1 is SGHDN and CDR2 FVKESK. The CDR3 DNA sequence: TGTGCCAGGAATACTAGCACAGATACGCAGTATTTT. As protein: CARNTSTDTQYF.

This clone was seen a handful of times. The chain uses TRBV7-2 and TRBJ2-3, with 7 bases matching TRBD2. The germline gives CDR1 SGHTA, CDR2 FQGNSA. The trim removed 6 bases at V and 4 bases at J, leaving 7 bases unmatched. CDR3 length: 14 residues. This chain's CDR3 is CASRREANADTQYF. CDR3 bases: TGTGCCAGCAGACGGGAGGCGAATGCAGATACGCAGTATTTT.

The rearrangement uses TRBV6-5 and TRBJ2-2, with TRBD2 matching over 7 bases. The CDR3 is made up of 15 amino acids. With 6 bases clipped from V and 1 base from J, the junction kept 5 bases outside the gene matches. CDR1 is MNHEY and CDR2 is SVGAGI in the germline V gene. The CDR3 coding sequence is TGTGCCAGCAGCTGGGACTACCGGAACACCGGGGAGCTGTTTTTT. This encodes CASSWDYRNTGELFF.

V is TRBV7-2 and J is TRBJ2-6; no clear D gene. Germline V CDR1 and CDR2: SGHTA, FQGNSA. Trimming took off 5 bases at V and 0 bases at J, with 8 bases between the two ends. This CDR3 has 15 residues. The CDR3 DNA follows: TGTGCCAGCAGCCCCAAGAGCTCTGGGGCCAACGTCCTGACTTTC. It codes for CASSPKSSGANVLTF. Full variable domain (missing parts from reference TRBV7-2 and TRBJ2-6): GAGVSQSPSNKVTEKGKDVELRCDPISGHTALYWYRQSLGQGLEFLIYFQGNSAPDKSGLPSDRFSAERTGGSVSTLTIQRTQQEDSAVYLCASSPKSSGANVLTFGAGSRLTVL.

The CDR3 coding sequence is TGTGCCAGCAGCCAAGCATCCCGGGGGGAGCAGTACTTC. Its protein is CASSQASRGEQYF. The chain couples TRBV4-2 to TRBJ2-7, with a weak D call TRBD2 (6 bases). Germline CDR1 is LGHNA and CDR2 is YNFKEQ. Deletions cut 1 base from V and 7 bases from J, with 11 bases between. The CDR3 is 13 residues long.

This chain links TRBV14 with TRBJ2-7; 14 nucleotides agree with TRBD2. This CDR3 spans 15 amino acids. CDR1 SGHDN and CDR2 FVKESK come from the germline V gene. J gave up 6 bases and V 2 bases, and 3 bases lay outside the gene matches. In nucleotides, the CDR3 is TGTGCCAGCAGCCAACAGGGACTAGCGGGAGCCGAGCAGTACTTC. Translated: CASSQQGLAGAEQYF.

The CDR3 nucleotides are TGTGCCAGCAGTGACTCGGGACAGGGGTTTATTAATACGCAGTATTTT. Protein sequence: CASSDSGQGFINTQYF. The chain is built from TRBV2 and TRBJ2-3; 10 bases are a match to TRBD1. The CDR3 is 16 amino acids. The V segment lost 3 bases and the J segment 7 bases; nucleotides outside the gene matches: 10. Germline V gives CDR1 SNHLY, CDR2 FYNNEI.

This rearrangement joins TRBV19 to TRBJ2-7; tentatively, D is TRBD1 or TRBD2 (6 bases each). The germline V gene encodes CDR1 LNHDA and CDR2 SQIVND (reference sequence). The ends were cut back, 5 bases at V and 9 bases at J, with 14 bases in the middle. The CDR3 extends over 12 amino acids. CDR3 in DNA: TGTGCCAGTAGTTCAGACAGGCGGGGGCAGTACTTC. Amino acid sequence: CASSSDRRGQYF.

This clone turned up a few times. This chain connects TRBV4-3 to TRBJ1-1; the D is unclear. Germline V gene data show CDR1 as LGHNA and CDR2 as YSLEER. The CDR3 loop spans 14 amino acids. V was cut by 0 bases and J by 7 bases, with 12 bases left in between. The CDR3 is CASSQDLEGLEAFF. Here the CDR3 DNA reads TGCGCCAGCAGCCAAGATCTCGAAGGGCTTGAAGCTTTCTTT.

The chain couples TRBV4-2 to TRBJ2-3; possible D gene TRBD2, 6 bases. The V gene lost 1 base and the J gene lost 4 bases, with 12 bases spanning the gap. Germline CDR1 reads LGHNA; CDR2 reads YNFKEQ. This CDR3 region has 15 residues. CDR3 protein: CASSQAGLLADTQYF. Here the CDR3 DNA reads TGTGCCAGCAGCCAAGCGGGACTCCTGGCAGATACGCAGTATTTT.

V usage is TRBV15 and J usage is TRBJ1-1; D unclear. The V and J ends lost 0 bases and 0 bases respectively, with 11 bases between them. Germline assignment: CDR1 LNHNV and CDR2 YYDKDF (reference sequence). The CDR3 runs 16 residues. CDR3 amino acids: CATSRDRTEVNTEAFF. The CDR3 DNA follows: TGTGCCACCAGCAGAGATCGAACAGAAGTGAACACTGAAGCTTTCTTT.